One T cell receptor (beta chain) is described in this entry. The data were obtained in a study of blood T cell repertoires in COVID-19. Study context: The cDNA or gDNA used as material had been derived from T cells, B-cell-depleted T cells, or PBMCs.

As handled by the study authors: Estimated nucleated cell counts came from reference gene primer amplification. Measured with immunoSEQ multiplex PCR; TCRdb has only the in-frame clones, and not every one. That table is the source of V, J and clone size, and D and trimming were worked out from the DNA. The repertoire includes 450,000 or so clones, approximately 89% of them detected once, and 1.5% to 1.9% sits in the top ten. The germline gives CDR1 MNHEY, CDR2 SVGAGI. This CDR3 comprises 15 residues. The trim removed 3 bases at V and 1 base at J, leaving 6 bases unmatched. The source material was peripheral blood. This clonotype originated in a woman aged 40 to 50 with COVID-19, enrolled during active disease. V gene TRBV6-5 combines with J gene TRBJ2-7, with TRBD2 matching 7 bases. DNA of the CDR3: TGTGCCAGCAGTTATCAACCAGCGGGATCCTACGAGCAGTACTTC. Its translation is CASSYQPAGSYEQYF.